This paragraph covers one T cell receptor (beta chain) sequence. TCRdb's table, derived via immunoSEQ multiplex PCR, lists solely in-frame clones and lacks some. The sample records around 110,000 clones, around 89% being singletons. V shed 4 bases and J shed 0 bases, with 11 bases lying between them. The germline CDR1 and CDR2 sequences are SGDLS and YYNGEE. The CDR3 is 15 amino acids. The sample comes from a study of PD-L1 blockade in urothelial cancer. Time point meaning: peripheral blood 6 weeks after treatment start. This specimen consisted of PBMCs, obtained around atezolizumab (anti-PD-L1) treatment. The receptor was derived from a man aged 60-69 years with urothelial cancer. This chain uses TRBV9 with TRBJ2-1; D not resolved. The CDR3 region is CASSPSPSSYNEQFF. Written as DNA, the CDR3 is TGTGCCAGCAGCCCCTCCCCGTCCTCCTACAATGAGCAGTTCTTC.